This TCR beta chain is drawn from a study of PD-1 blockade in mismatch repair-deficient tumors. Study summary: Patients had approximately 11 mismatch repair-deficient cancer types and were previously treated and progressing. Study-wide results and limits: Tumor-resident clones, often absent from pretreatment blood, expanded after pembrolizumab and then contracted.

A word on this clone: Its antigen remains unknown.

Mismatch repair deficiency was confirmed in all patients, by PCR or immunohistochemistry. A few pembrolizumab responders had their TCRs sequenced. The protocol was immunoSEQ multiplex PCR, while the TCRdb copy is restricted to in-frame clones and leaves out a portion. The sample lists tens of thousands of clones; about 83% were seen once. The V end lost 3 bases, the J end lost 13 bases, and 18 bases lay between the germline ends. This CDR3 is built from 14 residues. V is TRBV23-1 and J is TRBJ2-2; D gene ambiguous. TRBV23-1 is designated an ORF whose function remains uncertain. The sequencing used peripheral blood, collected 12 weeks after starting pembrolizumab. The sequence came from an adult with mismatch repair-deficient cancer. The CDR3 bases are TGCGCCAGCAGTCAGAACGGACGTCCCCATTCGCTGTTTTTT. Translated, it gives CASSQNGRPHSLFF.